This TCR beta chain is from a study of patients and donors after allogeneic stem cell transplantation. This clonotype has just a few counts. TCRdb itself ran the RT-PCR reads through MiXCR, one entry per CDR3 protein. The sample shows approximately 10,000 distinct CDR3 sequences, 5.9% of them seen only once. The length of the CDR3 is 15 residues. V shed 1 base, J shed 9 bases, and the junction held 7 bases outside the gene matches. Germline lookup yields CDR1 SGDLS and CDR2 YYNGEE. The chain has TRBV9 and TRBJ2-1, with TRBD2 matching over 10 bases. Source material: blood, either unsorted or a sorted T cell fraction (not recorded which). The clonotype originates from a human donor who was either an allogeneic HSCT recipient or a stem cell or donor lymphocyte infusion donor (not recorded which). It is not recorded whose cells these are; they may come from a transplant donor. Here the CDR3 DNA reads TGTGCCAGCAGCGTAATGGCTAGCGGGAGTCCTGAGCAGTTCTTC. It specifies CASSVMASGSPEQFF.